The rows below give T cell receptor beta chains drawn from one sample of a study of T cells in Graves' hyperthyroidism and ophthalmopathy. TCRdb processed the multiplex PCR reads anew with MiXCR; each CDR3 protein has one entry. The repertoire holds hundreds of thousands of distinct CDR3 sequences, with roughly 15% as singletons. Material for sequencing was blood. Receptors originate from a woman between 40 and 50 years old with Graves' ophthalmopathy. The CDR3 runs from the conserved cysteine through the conserved F or W. D genes are given only for firm matches. A row's size may be missing; if present it is once, few, many or a size class.

many,TRBV28,TRBD1,TRBJ2-7,CASRNMRDSSYEQYF,TGTGCCAGCCGAAACATGAGGGACAGCTCCTACGAGCAGTACTTC
many,TRBV6-2/TRBV6-3,-,TRBJ1-1,CASSYGTKNTEAFF,TGTGCCAGCAGTTACGGGACAAAGAACACTGAAGCTTTCTTT
many,TRBV7-8,TRBD2,TRBJ2-7,CASSNPTAGEIYEQYF,TGTGCCAGCAGCAACCCCACAGCGGGAGAGATCTACGAGCAGTACTTC
-,TRBV12-3/TRBV12-4,-,TRBJ2-7,CASSFLPGKDEQYF,TGTGCCAGCAGTTTCCTCCCAGGGAAGGACGAGCAGTACTTC
-,TRBV6-1,-,TRBJ2-2,CASNRADMRWTGELFF,TGTGCCAGCAACCGAGCAGACATGCGTTGGACCGGGGAGCTGTTTTTT
many,TRBV28,-,TRBJ2-7,CASSLTGVVYEQYF,TGTGCCAGCAGTTTGACAGGCGTCGTCTACGAGCAGTACTTC
many,TRBV15,TRBD2,TRBJ2-2,CATSRDTSGNTGELFF,TGTGCCACCAGCAGAGATACTAGCGGGAACACCGGGGAGCTGTTTTTT
many,TRBV2,-,TRBJ2-5,CASTWLPGGTQYF,TGTGCCAGCACCTGGCTTCCCGGAGGGACCCAGTACTTC
many,TRBV6-1,TRBD2,TRBJ2-5,CASIRTSGGLETQYF,TGTGCCAGCATCCGGACTAGCGGGGGCCTAGAGACCCAGTACTTC
-,TRBV6-2/TRBV6-3,-,TRBJ1-5,CASNGVKSNQPQHF,TGTGCCAGCAACGGAGTGAAAAGCAATCAGCCCCAGCATTTT
many,TRBV29-1,-,TRBJ1-2,CSVDEANYGYTF,TGCAGCGTTGATGAGGCGAACTATGGCTACACCTTC
few,TRBV19,-,TRBJ2-3,CASSSDGGEDTQYF,TGTGCCAGTAGTAGTGACGGGGGAGAAGATACGCAGTATTTT
many,TRBV19,-,TRBJ2-2,CASSMIEGPLTGELFF,TGTGCCAGTAGTATGATCGAGGGGCCCCTCACCGGGGAGCTGTTTTTT
-,TRBV7-2,TRBD2,TRBJ2-5,CASSLRGTSGAETQYF,TGTGCCAGCAGCTTAAGGGGGACTAGCGGGGCGGAGACCCAGTACTTC
many,TRBV29-1,-,TRBJ1-1,CSVEKHLNTEAFF,TGCAGCGTTGAAAAACACTTGAACACTGAAGCTTTCTTT
many,TRBV6-5,-,TRBJ1-1,CASSLQRINTEAFF,TGTGCCAGCAGCTTACAGAGAATAAACACTGAAGCTTTCTTT
many,TRBV11-1,TRBD1,TRBJ1-1,CASSLEMGQGAPEAFF,TGTGCCAGCAGCTTAGAGATGGGCCAGGGGGCCCCTGAAGCTTTCTTT
many,TRBV6-5,-,TRBJ1-2,CASSYSQGSGYTF,TGTGCCAGCAGTTACTCACAGGGCAGCGGCTACACCTTC
many,TRBV28,TRBD1,TRBJ2-7,CASRRGQAGFGEQYF,TGTGCCAGCAGACGAGGACAGGCAGGGTTTGGCGAGCAGTACTTC
many,TRBV19,-,TRBJ1-5,CASSDSYSNQPQHF,TGTGCCAGTAGCGACAGTTATAGCAATCAGCCCCAGCATTTT
many,TRBV4-3,-,TRBJ2-5,CASSQGPGYQETQYF,TGCGCCAGCAGCCAAGGCCCGGGGTACCAAGAGACCCAGTACTTC
many,TRBV6-5,-,TRBJ1-1,CASRGSMNTEAFF,TGTGCCAGCAGGGGCAGCATGAACACTGAAGCTTTCTTT
many,TRBV2,TRBD1,TRBJ2-7,CASREGTGTYEQYF,TGTGCCAGCAGGGAAGGGACAGGGACCTACGAGCAGTACTTC
many,TRBV9,-,TRBJ1-1,CASSVGGLERAFF,TGTGCCAGCAGCGTAGGGGGTCTAGAGCGAGCTTTCTTT
-,TRBV4-3,TRBD2,TRBJ2-7,CASSQDRAGLFYEQYF,TGCGCCAGCAGCCAAGATCGCGCGGGACTATTCTACGAGCAGTACTTC
-,TRBV5-5,-,TRBJ2-7,CASSSQQGSIYEQYF,TGTGCCAGCAGCTCACAACAGGGCTCCATCTACGAGCAGTACTTC
many,TRBV11-1,-,TRBJ2-5,CASSTGLWYTGQEETQYF,TGTGCCAGCAGCACCGGACTCTGGTATACAGGGCAAGAAGAGACCCAGTACTTC
many,TRBV12-3/TRBV12-4,-,TRBJ2-7,CASSFPPGSNEQYF,TGTGCCAGCAGTTTCCCCCCAGGGTCCAACGAGCAGTACTTC
many,TRBV19,TRBD1,TRBJ1-1,CASSPHGTGRVPEAFF,TGTGCCAGTAGTCCCCACGGGACAGGACGTGTGCCTGAAGCTTTCTTT
-,TRBV6-1,TRBD1,TRBJ2-7,CASSVRRDRAYEQYF,TGTGCCAGCAGTGTCCGCCGGGACAGGGCTTACGAGCAGTACTTC
-,TRBV27,-,TRBJ1-5,CASSLASYQPQHF,TGTGCCAGCAGTTTAGCCAGTTATCAGCCCCAGCATTTT
many,TRBV28,TRBD2,TRBJ2-7,CASTLPGLAEEQYF,TGTGCCAGCACCCTCCCGGGACTAGCGGAGGAGCAGTACTTC
many,TRBV20-1,-,TRBJ1-6,CSARDSGGNSPLHF,TGCAGTGCTAGAGATTCGGGGGGGAATTCACCCCTCCACTTT
-,TRBV13,-,TRBJ1-4,CASSLGGSYEKLFF,TGTGCCAGCAGCTTAGGGGGGAGCTATGAAAAACTGTTTTTT
many,TRBV6-1,TRBD2,TRBJ2-7,CASSELASGYSYEQYF,TGTGCCAGCAGTGAACTGGCTAGCGGGTACTCCTACGAGCAGTACTTC
many,TRBV29-1,TRBD1,TRBJ1-1,CSATTGEAFF,TGCAGCGCTACGACAGGGGAAGCTTTCTTT
many,TRBV12-3/TRBV12-4,-,TRBJ2-7,CASSLKGQIGYEQYF,TGTGCCAGCAGTTTAAAGGGGCAAATAGGATACGAGCAGTACTTC
few,TRBV7-8,-,TRBJ1-6,CASGLREKSPLHF,TGTGCCAGCGGTCTCCGAGAGAAGTCACCCCTCCACTTT
many,TRBV6-5,-,TRBJ2-7,CASGPTGPYEQYF,TGTGCCAGCGGTCCCACCGGGCCCTACGAGCAGTACTTC
many,TRBV6-5,-,TRBJ1-1,CASSYGAGRVPEAFF,TGTGCCAGCAGTTACGGAGCGGGGAGGGTCCCTGAAGCTTTCTTT
-,TRBV10-3,TRBD1,TRBJ2-5,CAISTGVSGETQYF,TGTGCCATCAGTACAGGGGTTTCGGGAGAGACCCAGTACTTC
many,TRBV7-9,TRBD1,TRBJ2-5,CASSYGDRQVETQYF,TGTGCCAGCAGCTACGGGGACAGGCAGGTGGAGACCCAGTACTTC
many,TRBV11-2,-,TRBJ2-7,CASSFGVTSSYEQYF,TGTGCCAGCAGCTTTGGCGTTACCAGCTCCTACGAGCAGTACTTC
many,TRBV6-1,-,TRBJ2-3,CASSWEVHLDTQYF,TGTGCCAGCTCCTGGGAGGTCCATTTGGATACGCAGTATTTT
many,TRBV28,-,TRBJ2-7,CASSFKREIYEQYF,TGTGCCAGCAGTTTCAAACGGGAGATCTACGAGCAGTACTTC
-,TRBV19,TRBD1,TRBJ2-7,CASSTTGARFNEQYF,TGTGCCAGTAGTACTACAGGGGCAAGGTTTAACGAGCAGTACTTC
many,TRBV19,-,TRBJ1-1,CASSLEGDWGNTEAFF,TGTGCCAGTTCACTTGAAGGAGATTGGGGGAACACTGAAGCTTTCTTT